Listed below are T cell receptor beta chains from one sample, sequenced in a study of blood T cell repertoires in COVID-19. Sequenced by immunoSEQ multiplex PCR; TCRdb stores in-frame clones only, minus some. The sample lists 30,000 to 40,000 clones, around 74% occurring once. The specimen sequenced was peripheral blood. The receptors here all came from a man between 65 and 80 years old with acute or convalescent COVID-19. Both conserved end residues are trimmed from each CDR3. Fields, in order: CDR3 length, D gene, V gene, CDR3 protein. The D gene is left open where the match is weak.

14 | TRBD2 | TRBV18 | ASRTSGRANTGELF
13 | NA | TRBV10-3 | AISGGQGVGYGYT
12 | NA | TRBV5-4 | ASSGDTRNTEAF
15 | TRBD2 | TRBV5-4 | ASSARLAGGSTDTQY
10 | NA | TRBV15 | ATSRDSYGYT
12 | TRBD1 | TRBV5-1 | ASSLVDRAEKLF
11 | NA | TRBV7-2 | ASSRGPEETQY
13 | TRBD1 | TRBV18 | ASSPSGQGAAGYT
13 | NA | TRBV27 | ASSFSGGGGETQY
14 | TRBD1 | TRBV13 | ASSLDRGPVPRGYT
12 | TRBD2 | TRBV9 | ASSARLAGDTQY
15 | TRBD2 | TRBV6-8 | ASSYSTSSSSTDTQY
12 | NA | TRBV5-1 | ASSTGQGPGEQY
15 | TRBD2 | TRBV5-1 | ASSLAPLAGGNNEQF
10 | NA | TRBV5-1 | ASRFLGNEQF
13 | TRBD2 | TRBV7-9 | ASSLPVAGRNEQF